Below, 22 T cell receptor beta chains from the same sample are listed, as sequenced in a study of spatial heterogeneity in lung cancer. One entry per CDR3 protein, called by TCRdb with MiXCR from the 5' RACE reads. The sample records about 13,000 distinct CDR3 sequences, over 5% being singletons. The time point was: sample taken at primary tumor resection. TCRs were sequenced from unsorted whole RNA of tumor, nontumor lung or PBMC. Here the sequenced sample was lung tumor tissue, taken at surgery. These receptors were taken from a human donor with early-stage non-small cell lung cancer.

This clonotype occurred many times. Because this beta chain is a stray read in a library intended to capture alpha chains, its abundance should not be given much weight. The CDR3 DNA sequence: TGTGCCAGCAGGGGACTAGCGGGCGTGACTGAGCAGTTCTTC. Its translation: CASRGLAGVTEQFF. The rearrangement joins TRBV2 to TRBJ2-1, with 12 bases lining up with TRBD2. This CDR3 is 14 amino acids long. The germline V gene encodes CDR1 SNHLY and CDR2 FYNNEI. V lost 6 bases and J lost 9; bases outside the gene matches: 6.

Remarks on this clonotype: This beta chain is an off-target read within a library intended for alpha chains, so its frequency means little. The chain uses TRBV14 and TRBJ1-6, with a possible D match to TRBD1 (5 bases). The CDR3 has 13 residues. Germline V gene lookup returns CDR1 SGHDN and CDR2 FVKESK. Trimming pared 3 bases from V and 10 bases from J, leaving 10 bases between. Here the CDR3 reads CASSQTWGSPLHF. In nucleotides, the CDR3 is TGTGCCAGCAGCCAGACTTGGGGGTCACCCCTCCACTTT.

In this sample, this clonotype turned up many times. This beta chain lies outside the target of a library built for alpha chains; its clone size means little. The chain links TRBV10-3 to TRBJ1-1; D is undetermined. The CDR3 sequence is 13 residues long. V lost 4 bases to trimming and J lost 1 base, with 7 bases between them. Germline V gives CDR1 ENHRY, CDR2 SYGVKD. The CDR3 DNA follows: TGTGCCATCAGTGGGGAAACGAACACTGAAGCTTTCTTT. Translating it yields CAISGETNTEAFF.

This clonotype occurred many times. Within a library made for alpha chains, this beta chain is off target, and its count is uninformative. The V gene is TRBV7-8, the J gene TRBJ1-5; 8 positions match TRBD1. J lost 3 bases, V lost 6 bases, and 7 bases had no gene match. The length of the CDR3 is 15 residues. Germline CDR1 SGHVS, CDR2 FQNEAQ. CDR3 in DNA: TGTGCCAGCAGGCCAGACAGGGGCTCCAATCAGCCCCAGCATTTT. Translated: CASRPDRGSNQPQHF.

This clonotype was counted many times. This beta chain is an off-target read within a library intended for alpha chains, so its frequency means little. The V call is TRBV6-5, the J call TRBJ1-1; possibly TRBD1 for D (5 bases). Germline V gives CDR1 MNHEY, CDR2 SVGAGI. V was cut by 0 bases and J by 10 bases, with 18 bases left in between. The CDR3 totals 15 residues. The CDR3 is CASSYSRAGIRAAFF. CDR3 sequence (DNA): TGTGCCAGCAGTTACTCGCGGGCAGGGATTCGGGCAGCTTTCTTT.

The sample holds many counts of this clonotype. This beta chain is an unintended read in a library built for alpha chains; its size means little. The rearrangement links TRBV30 to TRBJ1-1; D remains unclear. The V gene lost 3 bases and the J gene lost 6 bases, with 14 bases spanning the gap. CDR3 length equals 13 residues. The germline CDR1 and CDR2 sequences are GTSNPN and SVGIG (reference sequence). In DNA, the CDR3 is TGTGCCTGGAGCGCCTTAATCGGGGCTGAAGCTTTCTTT. Translation gives CAWSALIGAEAFF.

This clonotype was found a few times. A single base separates this from a much larger clone, so it may be a read error. This beta chain is an off-target read within a library intended for alpha chains, so its frequency means little. The rearrangement uses TRBV11-2 and TRBJ2-1; D not resolved. Germline V gives CDR1 SGHAT, CDR2 FQNNGV. This CDR3 is built from 15 residues. The CDR3 here is CASSARGFIHNVQFF. CDR3 nucleotides: TGTGCCAGCAGCGCCCGTGGTTTTATACACAATGTGCAGTTCTTC.

This clonotype was counted many times. The size of this beta chain means little, since it is a stray read in a library made for alpha chains. V and J are TRBV20-1 and TRBJ2-3; D uncertain. The V end lost 3 bases, the J end lost 1 base, and 11 bases lay between the germline ends. Per the germline V gene, CDR1 is DFQATT and CDR2 is SNEGSKA (reference sequence). The CDR3 is 14 residues long. This CDR3 is CSARRPRGTDTQYF. In DNA form, the CDR3 reads TGCAGTGCTAGGCGGCCCCGTGGCACAGATACGCAGTATTTT.

This clonotype has a count of ten or more. Little can be read into the size of this beta chain, an off-target read in a library designed for alpha chains. This chain links TRBV12-3 or TRBV12-4 with TRBJ2-1, with 7 bases that match TRBD2. CDR3 size: 14 residues. The trim removed 4 bases at V and 3 bases at J, leaving 3 bases unmatched. The CDR3: CASSSSGNYNEQFF. In DNA, the CDR3 is TGTGCCAGCAGTTCCAGCGGGAACTACAATGAGCAGTTCTTC.

This clonotype was observed many times. This beta chain appears as a stray read in a library generated for alpha chains; its size is not informative. The chain employs TRBV7-2 and TRBJ2-7; maybe TRBD1 (5 bases). CDR3 length: 13 amino acids. CDR1 is SGHTA and CDR2 is FQGNSA in the germline V gene. Trimming removed 2 bases from V and 3 bases from J, with 8 bases in between. CDR3 region: CASSLTDSYEQYF. The CDR3 DNA is TGTGCCAGCAGCTTAACCGACAGCTACGAGCAGTACTTC.

With regard to this clonotype: A library prepared for alpha chains yielded this beta chain as an off-target read; its size is of little meaning. The rearrangement joins TRBV7-3 to TRBJ2-2; D is possibly TRBD2 (6 bases). The germline V and J ends were trimmed by 0 bases and 7 bases, with 24 bases remaining between them. This CDR3 has 19 residues. The germline gives CDR1 SGHTA, CDR2 FQGTGA. Here the CDR3 DNA reads TGTGCCAGCAGCTTAACGCGGGCTAGCGTGGGGCAACGGAGCGGGGAGCTGTTTTTT. Protein product: CASSLTRASVGQRSGELFF.

This clonotype was seen ten or more times. Because this beta chain is a stray read in a library intended to capture alpha chains, its abundance should not be given much weight. The chain couples TRBV5-1 to TRBJ1-2; D perhaps matches TRBD1 (5 bases). The CDR3 is 13 amino acids. The V end lost 4 bases, the J end lost 6 bases, and 13 bases lay between the germline ends. CDR1 SGHRS and CDR2 YFSETQ come from the germline V gene. In DNA form, the CDR3 reads TGCGCCAGCAGCCCATGGGGCGACCATGGCTACACCTTC. As protein: CASSPWGDHGYTF.

This clonotype was detected many times. As an off-target read in a library built for alpha chains, this beta chain has a frequency of little significance. This chain connects TRBV11-2 to TRBJ2-1; D gene unclear. V was clipped by 7 bases and J by 6 bases, with 16 bases between them. This CDR3 contains 14 residues. Germline values: CDR1 SGHAT, CDR2 FQNNGV. This chain's CDR3 is CASTPTTGGNEQFF. The CDR3 bases are TGTGCCAGCACCCCCACTACTGGCGGCAATGAGCAGTTCTTC.

Worth noting for this clonotype: This beta chain lies outside the target of a library built for alpha chains; its clone size means little. The chain couples TRBV11-2 to TRBJ2-3; TRBD2 might be the D (5 bases). Germline assignment: CDR1 SGHAT and CDR2 FQNNGV. CDR3 length: 12 amino acids. V lost 5 bases and J lost 8, with 11 bases in between. In DNA form, the CDR3 reads TGTGCCAGCAGCACCCCGGCGGGTACGCAGTATTTT. Its translation is CASSTPAGTQYF.

This clonotype was recorded at least ten times. The size of this beta chain means little, since it is a stray read in a library made for alpha chains. The V call is TRBV7-9, the J call TRBJ1-6; D perhaps matches TRBD1 (6 bases). Germline CDR1 reads SEHNR; CDR2 reads FQNEAQ (reference sequence). Trimming took 6 bases from V and 5 from J, leaving 14 bases between them. The CDR3 has 15 residues. The CDR3 DNA is TGTGCCAGCAGAGCTGGGGACACGAATAATTCACCCCTCCACTTT. Translating it yields CASRAGDTNNSPLHF. The variable domain in full, with the rest retrieved from reference TRBV7-9 and TRBJ1-6, is DTGVSQNPRHKITKRGQNVTFRCDPISEHNRLYWYRQTLGQGPEFLTYFQNEAQLEKSRLLSDRFSAERPKGSFSTLEIQRTEQGDSAMYLCASRAGDTNNSPLHFGNGTRLTVT.

This clonotype was counted at least ten times. Since it is a stray read in a library aimed at alpha chains, this beta chain has a size that is not meaningful. J is TRBJ1-5 and V is TRBV25-1; maybe TRBD1 (5 bases). V gave up 4 bases and J gave up 7 bases, with 17 bases separating them. The CDR3 sequence is 15 residues long. The germline CDR1 and CDR2 sequences are MGHDK and SYGVNS. The CDR3 protein is CASSGAGRAVQPQHF. CDR3 DNA: TGTGCCAGCAGTGGGGCCGGCAGGGCCGTGCAGCCCCAGCATTTT.

This clonotype was counted many times. This beta chain was picked up by a library intended for alpha chains and is off target, so its count carries little meaning. The J gene is TRBJ1-2, the V gene TRBV18; D is perhaps TRBD1 (5 bases). Germline CDR1 is KGHSH and CDR2 is LQKENI. CDR3 length equals 16 residues. The germline V and J ends were trimmed by 0 bases and 2 bases, with 13 bases remaining between them. The CDR3 sequence is CASSPPQGVLNYGYTF. The CDR3 DNA follows: TGTGCCAGCTCACCACCCCAGGGTGTGTTAAACTATGGCTACACCTTC. Full variable domain (missing parts from reference TRBV18 and TRBJ1-2): NAGVMQNPRHLVRRRGQEARLRCSPMKGHSHVYWYRQLPEEGLKFMVYLQKENIIDESGMPKERFSAEFPKEGPSILRIQQVVRGDSAAYFCASSPPQGVLNYGYTFGSGTRLTVV.

This clonotype has ten or more counts. The library was built for alpha chains, so this beta chain is an off-target read and its size means little. The chain carries TRBV7-2 and TRBJ2-3; D remains unclear. The CDR3 contains 15 residues. V lost 5 bases and J lost 1, with 13 bases in between. CDR1 is SGHTA and CDR2 is FQGNSA in the germline V gene. The CDR3 reads CASSPLGLRTDTQYF. The DNA of the CDR3 is TGTGCCAGCAGCCCCCTGGGTTTGCGCACAGATACGCAGTATTTT.

In this sample, this clonotype turned up many times. Little can be read into the size of this beta chain, an off-target read in a library designed for alpha chains. CDR3 region: CASSLGGTYIGYTF. Here the CDR3 DNA reads TGCGCCAGCAGCTTGGGGGGCACGTACATCGGCTACACCTTC. This chain links TRBV5-1 with TRBJ1-2; D possibly corresponds to TRBD1 (5 bases). There are 14 residues in the CDR3. Per germline, CDR1 SGHRS and CDR2 YFSETQ. Trimming stripped 0 bases from V and 8 bases from J, with 14 bases between.

Many counts were recorded for this clonotype. This beta chain is a stray read from a library made for alpha chains; its abundance is not meaningful. The chain has TRBV20-1 and TRBJ2-7; 7 bases are shared with TRBD1. Germline trimming cut 2 bases from V and 4 bases from J; bases unmatched to any gene: 11. CDR1 is DFQATT and CDR2 is SNEGSKA in the germline V gene (reference sequence). The CDR3 loop spans 15 amino acids. The CDR3 bases are TGCAGTGCTAGACTTCCCGAGACAGGGTTATACGAGCAGTACTTC. This gives the protein CSARLPETGLYEQYF.

Ten or more counts support this clonotype. This beta chain represents an off-target read in a library built for alpha chains; its size is of limited meaning. J is TRBJ1-1 and V is TRBV7-9; 8 bases match TRBD1. The germline V gene encodes CDR1 SEHNR and CDR2 FQNEAQ (reference sequence). The ends lost 5 bases at V and 5 bases at J; junction bases unmatched: 7. This CDR3 spans 14 amino acids. CDR3 sequence reads: CASSRDRGLTEAFF. The CDR3 nucleotides read TGTGCCAGCAGCAGAGACAGGGGATTGACTGAAGCTTTCTTT.

This clonotype was detected ten times or more. As an off-target read in a library built for alpha chains, this beta chain has a frequency of little significance. The chain employs TRBV7-2 and TRBJ1-4; TRBD1 might be the D (6 bases). The CDR3 has 16 residues. V was shortened by 3 bases and J by 5 bases, with 16 bases between the two germline ends. The germline CDR1 and CDR2 sequences are SGHTA and FQGNSA. The CDR3 protein is CASSFFPPQGNEKLFF. CDR3 nucleotides: TGTGCCAGCAGCTTTTTCCCACCGCAGGGGAATGAAAAACTGTTTTTT.